The source of this TCR beta chain is a study of OX40 agonist ivuxolimab in advanced cancers. Across the whole study: Prior checkpoint blockade (anti-PD-1, anti-PD-L1 or anti-CTLA-4) was permitted; under 50% had it.

Samples of blood were obtained at baseline, on cycle 4 day 1, and on cycle 7 day 1. A note on this clone: The antigen is not known.

General study points: Doses of 0.1 to 3.0 mg/kg were accompanied by clonal expansion of CD4+ and CD8+ blood T cells by week 6. Among expanded peripheral T cells, antigen specificity went undetermined.

CDR3 length: 15 residues. V dropped 0 bases and J dropped 1 base, with 9 bases sitting between them. Germline V lookup: CDR1 SGHRS, CDR2 YFSETQ. The assay was immunoSEQ multiplex PCR, and TCRdb's table has in-frame clones only and misses some. The table includes fewer than 40,000 clones, 89% detected once. The input for sequencing was CD4+ or CD8+ T cells sorted from blood, taken in a trial of the OX40 agonist ivuxolimab. The sequence was obtained from an adult with an advanced solid tumor such as melanoma, head and neck, liver or kidney cancer. The V gene is TRBV5-1, the J gene TRBJ2-3; no clear D gene. The CDR3 bases are TGCGCCAGCAGCTTGGCCAGAGTAGGCACAGATACGCAGTATTTT. Amino acids: CASSLARVGTDTQYF.